The clone carrying this T cell receptor beta chain has more than one count but fewer than ten. The sample originates from a study of T-cell reconstitution after alpha-beta-depleted transplantation in children. The TCRbeta library was prepared with unique molecular identifiers. TCRdb independently ran MiXCR on the PCR reads; one entry per CDR3 protein. The sample lists approximately 500,000 distinct CDR3 sequences, roughly a tenth occurring once. The V gene's germline CDR1 is SGHTA and CDR2 FQGNSA. V lost 1 base and J 5 bases, leaving 6 bases between the germline ends. This CDR3 is built from 13 residues.

The source was PBMCs, collected before TCRalphabeta/CD19-depleted stem cell transplant. The chain joins TRBV7-2 to TRBJ2-1; tentatively, D is TRBD2 (5 bases). The receptor's source is a child aged 2-15 years with inherited bone marrow failure, due to receive a stem cell transplant. The chain's CDR3 is CASSLDGDNEQFF. The CDR3 bases are TGTGCCAGCAGCTTAGACGGGGACAATGAGCAGTTCTTC.